Listed below are T cell receptor beta chains from one sample, sequenced in a study of cytomegalovirus exposure and HLA in healthy donors. Assay used: immunoSEQ multiplex PCR; TCRdb lists only in-frame clones, some missing. This table lists around 200,000 clones. The sample was PBMCs. Receptors originate from a woman aged 25 to 39 in good health and CMV-seropositive. Both conserved end residues are part of each CDR3. Fields, in order: CDR3 DNA, CDR3 protein, D gene, J gene, V gene. The D gene is left open where the match is weak.

CDR3 DNA: TGTGCCAGTAGTATGACAGGGGTGAGCACTGAAGCTTTCTTT
CDR3 protein: CASSMTGVSTEAFF
D gene: TRBD1
J gene: TRBJ1-1
V gene: TRBV19

CDR3 DNA: TGTGCCAGCAGCTTACTCCCCCCCCAAGCCCTGCCGGGGGGGAATCAGCCCCAGCATTTT
CDR3 protein: CASSLLPPQALPGGNQPQHF
D gene: NA
J gene: TRBJ1-5
V gene: TRBV7-6

CDR3 DNA: TGTGCCAGCAGGGAAGGACAGGTATCTGATGGCTACACCTTC
CDR3 protein: CASREGQVSDGYTF
D gene: TRBD1
J gene: TRBJ1-2
V gene: TRBV6-1

CDR3 DNA: TGTGCCATTAAGAGACAGGGGGGTAACGAGCAGTACTTC
CDR3 protein: CAIKRQGGNEQYF
D gene: TRBD1
J gene: TRBJ2-7
V gene: TRBV2

CDR3 DNA: TGTGCCAGCAGTTACGGAGCCGGGATCGGGACTGAAGCTTTCTTT
CDR3 protein: CASSYGAGIGTEAFF
D gene: NA
J gene: TRBJ1-1
V gene: TRBV6-5

CDR3 DNA: TGTGCCTGGAGTGGTAGTAGCGTGGGTATCAAGCAGTTCTTC
CDR3 protein: CAWSGSSVGIKQFF
D gene: NA
J gene: TRBJ2-1
V gene: TRBV30

CDR3 DNA: TGCGCCAGCAGCCGACAGGGGACAAGCACTGAAGCTTTCTTT
CDR3 protein: CASSRQGTSTEAFF
D gene: TRBD1
J gene: TRBJ1-1
V gene: TRBV5-1

CDR3 DNA: TGTGCCAGCAGCACCAGCGCTATATATGGCTACACCTTC
CDR3 protein: CASSTSAIYGYTF
D gene: NA
J gene: TRBJ1-2
V gene: TRBV9

CDR3 DNA: TGTGCCAGCAGCTCCCCGGACAGGGTGAGGGGCACTGAAGCTTTCTTT
CDR3 protein: CASSSPDRVRGTEAFF
D gene: TRBD1
J gene: TRBJ1-1
V gene: TRBV13

CDR3 DNA: TGTGCCAGCAGCCTCGGGACAGGAGGAGGCTACACCTTC
CDR3 protein: CASSLGTGGGYTF
D gene: TRBD1
J gene: TRBJ1-2
V gene: TRBV13

CDR3 DNA: TGCGCCAGCAGCAACCGGGACAGGGGTGACCCAAATGAAAAACTGTTTTTT
CDR3 protein: CASSNRDRGDPNEKLFF
D gene: TRBD1
J gene: TRBJ1-4
V gene: TRBV5-1

CDR3 DNA: TGTGCCAGCAGCCAAGCTGGCTTGAACACTGAAGCTTTCTTT
CDR3 protein: CASSQAGLNTEAFF
D gene: NA
J gene: TRBJ1-1
V gene: TRBV4-2

CDR3 DNA: TGTGCCAGCAGTTTCCTAAGCCAAGAGACCCAGTACTTC
CDR3 protein: CASSFLSQETQYF
D gene: NA
J gene: TRBJ2-5
V gene: TRBV27